This section outlines one TCR beta chain sequence together with its context. What antigen it recognizes has not been identified. Per-nucleotide qualities are absent, and no much larger clonotype sits a single base away. The time point label, as the study defines it: sample from adult after SARS-CoV-2 infection, after symptom onset. Two convalescent COVID-19 patients, sampled after symptom onset from adults with prior SARS-CoV-2 infection, were also TCR-sequenced for comparison. This sample is part of a study of T cell responses to AZD1222 COVID-19 vaccine (dated by TCRdb to about 2021). As for the study more broadly: A total of 233 trial participants underwent TCR sequencing, of whom 207 received two doses of AZD1222 and 26 received two doses of the MenACWY control vaccine. Enrollment into the trials was organized by age into subgroups of 18-55, 56-69 and 70-plus years, and those subgroups contained roughly 150, 30 and 60 TCR-sequenced participants, respectively. Results and caveats for the whole study, not just this receptor: Only a handful of AZD1222 recipients were SARS-CoV-2 seropositive at baseline, limiting conclusions about previously exposed vaccinees. No day 14 peak-response samples were available, so repertoires were characterized only after the peak T cell response. The 56-69-year group was small, and its depth increase did not reach significance, likely because of low power. Participants were mostly white British and included more females than males, and it was suggested by the authors that clonal diversity may have been underestimated. Reportedly, almost half of the unique spike-specific TCRs recognized epitopes lying outside the regions that are mutated in the B.1.351 and B.1.1.7 variants. CD4 TCRs associated with the vaccine covered the entire spike protein, and the dominant responses were in regions 160-218 and 743-854. A significant rise in spike-specific TCR breadth and depth was observed after two AZD1222 doses relative to day 0 and relative to MenACWY recipients.

Trimming costs V 4 bases and J 0 bases, and their ends lie 17 bases apart. Taken from the germline V gene, the CDR1 and CDR2 loops are SGHRS and YFSETQ. The cysteine opens and the phenylalanine closes a CDR3 of 17 amino acids. CDR3 DNA is the only sequence kept; it has 51 bases, read in frame from the first base. The CDR3 regions of human TCRbeta chains were subjected to immunosequencing. The paper's processing steps were these. TCRs in the repertoires were compared against a reference library of SARS-CoV-2-specific TCRs that had been generated with the MIRA antigen-specificity platform. Breadth was defined as the fraction of unique TCRs that were SARS-CoV-2-associated. Depth was defined as the fraction of total T cells that were SARS-CoV-2-associated. Using the MIRA data, every spike-specific TCR was mapped to the spike region that the TCR reacted to and assigned to either a CD4 or a CD8 class. Log10-transformed breadth and depth values were compared by one-way ANOVA with Sidak's multiple comparisons tests. The source is immuneACCESS, and TCRdb retained only in-frame sequences with V and J called. Part of the clones is not carried over; for the studies checked, unresolved V genes explain less than half of this, and the remainder is unexplained. V and J calls and clone size are as listed in that table; D and trimming were resolved from the DNA. This sample has roughly 140,000 clones in its table, and about 88% of those were observed once. Approximately 7% of the sample belongs to the ten largest clones.

The sample in question was peripheral blood, obtained after recovery from COVID-19. The source of this sequence is an adult who had recovered from COVID-19. The chain was built from TRBV5-1 and TRBJ2-1, with the D segment identity uncertain. The CDR3 loop reads CASSEFKGLSSYNEQFF. The nucleotide sequence is given as TGCGCCAGCAGCGAATTTAAAGGGCTTAGCTCCTACAATGAGCAGTTCTTC.